This T cell receptor beta chain stems from a study of blood T cell repertoires in COVID-19. Overall study: Sites in the United States, Italy and Spain provided acute and convalescent COVID-19 samples. PBMCs, B-cell-depleted T cells, or T cells provided the cDNA or gDNA that made up the material.

This CDR3 is 13 amino acids long. Trimming pared 5 bases from V and 4 bases from J, leaving 12 bases between. In germline, CDR1 is MNHEY, CDR2 SVGEGT. The table came from immunoSEQ multiplex PCR; TCRdb's copy has only in-frame clones and leaves some out. Of roughly 230,000 clones detected, 84% appear once; the ten largest clones hold 3.5% to 4.5%. The chain joins TRBV6-2 or TRBV6-3 to TRBJ2-7; a possible D gene is TRBD2 (6 bases). Input material: peripheral blood. The clonotype originates from a man between 45 and 60 years old with acute or convalescent COVID-19. CDR3 sequence: CASSPPGAYEQYF. CDR3 in DNA: TGTGCCAGCAGTCCCCCGGGAGCGTACGAGCAGTACTTC.